The 26 T cell receptor beta chains given below trace back to one sample, sequenced in a study of blood T cell repertoires in COVID-19. Generated by immunoSEQ multiplex PCR, the TCRdb table keeps only in-frame clones and is missing some. The table lists around 190,000 clones, 70% to 80% of them singletons. The sequencing sample was made of peripheral blood. All receptors derive from a woman between 40 and 55 years old with COVID-19, enrolled during active disease.

This clone appeared once. This CDR3 reads CASSFTGTVNQPQHF. The CDR3 bases are TGTGCCAGTAGTTTCACCGGGACAGTGAATCAGCCCCAGCATTTT. The chain uses TRBV19 and TRBJ1-5, with TRBD1 identical over 7 bases. The CDR3 consists of 15 residues. The V gene end was trimmed by 5 bases and the J gene end by 4 bases; junction bases not matched to a gene: 8. Germline V gene lookup returns CDR1 LNHDA and CDR2 SQIVND (reference sequence).

This chain joins TRBV6-6 and TRBJ1-4; no definite D call. V lost 0 bases to trimming and J lost 6 bases, with 11 bases between them. The CDR3 sequence is 15 residues long. The germline V gene encodes CDR1 MNHNY and CDR2 SVGAGI (reference sequence). The DNA for the CDR3 is TGTGCCAGCAGTTACTCGAGAGGGCGGGATGAAAAACTGTTTTTT. It encodes CASSYSRGRDEKLFF.

This rearrangement joins TRBV2 to TRBJ1-3; a possible D gene is TRBD1 (6 bases). The V end was cut by 11 bases, the J end by 2 bases, with 13 bases between. Germline CDR1 reads SNHLY; CDR2 reads FYNNEI. The CDR3 consists of 13 residues. CDR3 loop: CASRGLPGNTIYF. The CDR3 DNA reads TGTGCCTCTAGGGGGTTACCTGGAAACACCATATATTTT.

This chain links TRBV5-1 with TRBJ2-2; the D gene is possibly TRBD1 (6 bases). The CDR3 is made up of 15 amino acids. Germline values: CDR1 SGHRS, CDR2 YFSETQ. The V end lost 0 bases, the J end lost 1 base, and 7 bases lay between the germline ends. CDR3 nucleotide sequence: TGCGCCAGCAGCTTGGTGACAGGGAACACCGGGGAGCTGTTTTTT. It codes for CASSLVTGNTGELFF.

The V gene is TRBV4-3, the J gene TRBJ1-1, with D possibly matching TRBD1 (5 bases). This CDR3 is built from 16 residues. V lost 0 bases and J lost 5, with 16 bases in between. Germline V gene sequence: CDR1 LGHNA, CDR2 YSLEER. DNA for the CDR3: TGCGCCAGCAGCCAAGATGGAGGGGCGCCGAGGACTGAAGCTTTCTTT. Translated, it gives CASSQDGGAPRTEAFF.

The chain uses TRBV2 and TRBJ2-7, with 10 bases aligning to TRBD1. V shed 8 bases, J shed 4 bases, and the junction held 11 bases outside the gene matches. The germline gives CDR1 SNHLY, CDR2 FYNNEI. The CDR3 is made up of 15 amino acids. The DNA for the CDR3 is TGTGCCAGCGAGCAAGAACGACAGGGGGCTTACGAGCAGTACTTC. It yields the protein CASEQERQGAYEQYF. Filled out from reference TRBV2 and TRBJ2-7, the complete variable domain reads EPEVTQTPSHQVTQMGQEVILRCVPISNHLYFYWYRQILGQKVEFLVSFYNNEISEKSEIFDDQFSVERPDGSNFTLKIRSTKLEDSAMYFCASEQERQGAYEQYFGPGTRLTVT.

This chain joins TRBV20-1 and TRBJ2-3; 10 nucleotides match TRBD2. This CDR3 region has 15 residues. Germline V gene data show CDR1 as DFQATT and CDR2 as SNEGSKA (reference sequence). V lost 3 bases to trimming and J lost 5 bases; unmatched junction nucleotides: 8. CDR3 coding DNA: TGCAGTGCTAGTTTAAGCGGGGGGGCAGGAGATACGCAGTATTTT. Translating gives CSASLSGGAGDTQYF.

This clone turned up a few times. The gene calls are TRBV3-1 (or the pseudogene TRBV3-2) and TRBJ1-5; 8 nucleotides agree with TRBD1. V shed 4 bases, J shed 6 bases, and the junction held 11 bases outside the gene matches. The CDR3 totals 16 residues. Germline V gene lookup returns CDR1 LGHDT and CDR2 YNNKEL (reference sequence). CDR3 in DNA: TGTGCCAGCAGCCCGACGATCGGACAGGGTAGTCAGCCCCAGCATTTT. It encodes CASSPTIGQGSQPQHF.

The chain is built from TRBV19 and TRBJ1-5; D possibly corresponds to TRBD1 (5 bases). CDR1 is LNHDA, CDR2 SQIVND, per germline (reference sequence). The CDR3 covers 14 residues. Trimming removed 6 bases at V and 6 bases at J, with 15 bases between. DNA of the CDR3: TGTGCCAGTAGAACATCGACAGTAATTCAGCCCCAGCATTTT. Its translation: CASRTSTVIQPQHF.

The chain is built from TRBV3-1 (or the pseudogene TRBV3-2) and TRBJ2-5; D perhaps matches TRBD1 (6 bases). V lost 1 base, J lost 2 bases, and 11 bases lay in between. The CDR3 contains 15 residues. The germline V gene encodes CDR1 LGHDT and CDR2 YNNKEL (reference sequence). The CDR3 region is CASSQGTELQETQYF. In nucleotides, the CDR3 is TGTGCCAGCAGCCAAGGGACAGAACTACAAGAGACCCAGTACTTC.

The V call is TRBV18, the J call TRBJ2-3; 9 bases align to TRBD1. CDR1 and CDR2 from the germline V gene are KGHSH and LQKENI. This CDR3 contains 15 residues. Trimming cost V 8 bases and J 1 base; bases outside gene matches: 7. The CDR3 here is CASVTRTGGTDTQYF. The CDR3 coding sequence is TGTGCCAGCGTCACCCGGACAGGGGGCACAGATACGCAGTATTTT.

This clone occurred a few times. The chain uses TRBV19 and TRBJ2-6; perhaps TRBD1 as D (5 bases). V was pared by 6 bases and J by 3 bases, with 18 bases between. CDR1 is LNHDA and CDR2 is SQIVND in the germline V gene (reference sequence). The CDR3 is made up of 17 amino acids. CDR3 DNA sequence: TGTGCCAGTAGAACAGGATTGGGGTTCGGTGGGGCCAACGTCCTGACTTTC. Its protein is CASRTGLGFGGANVLTF.

The gene calls are TRBV6-5 and TRBJ1-1; D is unresolved. From germline, CDR1 is MNHEY and CDR2 SVGAGI. V was trimmed by 10 bases and J by 4 bases, leaving 22 bases between them. This CDR3 region has 15 residues. The DNA of the CDR3 is TGTGCCAACGTTTATCGGGAGGCGGGATCCACTGAAGCTTTCTTT. This gives the protein CANVYREAGSTEAFF.

The chain links TRBV29-1 to TRBJ2-1; 10 nucleotides line up with TRBD2. Losses at the gene ends were 7 bases for V and 8 bases for J; bases not matched to a gene: 11. The CDR3 contains 14 residues. The V gene's germline CDR1 is SQVTM and CDR2 ANQGSEA. This CDR3 is CSGALAGGFYEQFF. In nucleotides, the CDR3 is TGCAGCGGGGCTTTAGCGGGGGGTTTCTATGAGCAGTTCTTC.

This chain links TRBV2 with TRBJ1-1, with D possibly TRBD1 on 6 matching bases. V was clipped by 6 bases and J by 11 bases, with 13 bases between them. Germline V CDR1 and CDR2: SNHLY, FYNNEI. There are 11 residues in the CDR3. This CDR3 is CASSQGIRAFF. The CDR3 nucleotides read TGTGCCAGCAGCCAGGGGATTAGGGCTTTCTTT.

The chain uses TRBV4-1 and TRBJ2-1; no reliable D call. Deletions cut 3 bases from V and 0 bases from J, with 12 bases between. CDR3 size: 16 residues. Germline V CDR1 and CDR2: MGHRA, YSYEKL. This CDR3 is CASSHGRGFSYNEQFF. In nucleotides, the CDR3 is TGCGCCAGCAGCCACGGTCGAGGATTCTCCTACAATGAGCAGTTCTTC.

The table lists this clone with a few counts. The V and J genes are TRBV27 and TRBJ2-5, with 7 bases fitting TRBD2. This CDR3 is 15 amino acids long. Trimming removed 5 bases from V and 2 bases from J; junction bases left unmatched: 8. Germline-derived CDR1 and CDR2 are MNHEY and SMNVEV (reference sequence). Here the CDR3 reads CASSPHPGGQETQYF. CDR3 DNA: TGTGCCAGCAGTCCCCATCCGGGGGGACAAGAGACCCAGTACTTC.

The chain combines TRBV5-1 with TRBJ1-2; TRBD1 matches at 8 bases. The ends lost 0 bases at V and 6 bases at J; junction bases unmatched: 7. In germline, CDR1 is SGHRS, CDR2 YFSETQ. This CDR3 contains 15 residues. The CDR3: CASSLAAGGANGYTF. For the CDR3, the DNA is TGCGCCAGCAGCTTGGCCGCAGGGGGCGCCAATGGCTACACCTTC.

The V gene is TRBV5-5, the J gene TRBJ2-3, with D possibly being TRBD2 (5 bases). The ends were cut back, 3 bases at V and 3 bases at J, with 11 bases in the middle. Germline V gene data show CDR1 as SGHKS and CDR2 as YYEKEE (reference sequence). The CDR3 totals 14 residues. CDR3 loop: CASSSFSGTDTQYF. The CDR3 nucleotides are TGTGCCAGCAGCTCGTTCTCGGGGACAGATACGCAGTATTTT. Filled out from reference TRBV5-5 and TRBJ2-3, the complete variable domain reads DAGVTQSPTHLIKTRGQQVTLRCSPISGHKSVSWYQQVLGQGPQFIFQYYEKEERGRGNFPDRFSARQFPNYSSELNVNALLLGDSALYLCASSSFSGTDTQYFGPGTRLTVL.

J is TRBJ2-1 and V is TRBV7-8; 7 bases line up with TRBD1. The V segment lost 3 bases and the J segment 12 bases; nucleotides outside the gene matches: 5. The CDR3 totals 12 residues. Germline assignment: CDR1 SGHVS and CDR2 FQNEAQ. The CDR3 is CASSFERDRQFF. Here the CDR3 DNA reads TGTGCCAGCAGCTTCGAACGGGACAGGCAGTTCTTC.

The chain joins TRBV3-1 (or the pseudogene TRBV3-2) to TRBJ1-1; D is uncertain. Trimming removed 3 bases from V and 1 base from J, with 12 bases in between. This CDR3 has 15 amino acids. Germline CDR1 LGHDT, CDR2 YNNKEL (reference sequence). CDR3: CASSQGPLQNTEAFF. CDR3 coding DNA: TGTGCCAGCAGCCAGGGCCCCTTACAGAACACTGAAGCTTTCTTT.

The chain carries TRBV3-1 (or the pseudogene TRBV3-2) and TRBJ2-3; TRBD2 agrees at 7 bases. Germline CDR1 reads LGHDT; CDR2 reads YNNKEL (reference sequence). The V and J ends lost 1 base and 4 bases, in that order; junction bases with no gene match: 8. The length of the CDR3 is 16 residues. CDR3 in DNA: TGTGCCAGCAGCCAAGTTGGCGGGAGTCCCGCAGATACGCAGTATTTT. This encodes CASSQVGGSPADTQYF.

This CDR3 reads CASSQEGRGTGELFF. In DNA, the CDR3 is TGTGCCAGCAGCCAAGAGGGGCGGGGCACCGGGGAGCTGTTTTTT. The gene calls are TRBV4-2 and TRBJ2-2, with a tentative D call TRBD2 (6 bases). Germline values: CDR1 LGHNA, CDR2 YNFKEQ. This CDR3 is 15 amino acids long. V was pared by 0 bases and J by 4 bases, with 9 bases between.

The rearrangement uses TRBV9 and TRBJ1-6; tentatively, D is TRBD1 (6 bases). The V gene lost 3 bases and the J gene lost 7 bases, with 14 bases spanning the gap. Germline V gives CDR1 SGDLS, CDR2 YYNGEE. CDR3 length equals 15 residues. The CDR3 spells CASSETGQRNSPLHF. The CDR3 region has the DNA TGTGCCAGCAGCGAGACAGGACAAAGGAATTCACCCCTCCACTTT.

This clone is a singleton in its sample. The rearrangement uses TRBV18 and TRBJ2-2; tentatively, D is TRBD2 (5 bases). Germline CDR1 KGHSH, CDR2 LQKENI. The length of the CDR3 is 17 residues. The ends were cut back, 3 bases at V and 3 bases at J, with 17 bases in the middle. For the CDR3, the DNA is TGTGCCAGCTCACCGTTGTCGGGAACGAGTGACACCGGGGAGCTGTTTTTT. As protein: CASSPLSGTSDTGELFF.

This clone was counted only a few times. The chain combines TRBV3-1 (or the pseudogene TRBV3-2) with TRBJ1-2; a possible D gene is TRBD1 (5 bases). The germline CDR1 and CDR2 sequences are LGHDT and YNNKEL (reference sequence). Trimming cost V 3 bases and J 8 bases, with 16 bases left between them. This CDR3 is 14 amino acids long. The CDR3 loop is CASSHFLTGDGYTF. CDR3 nucleotide sequence: TGTGCCAGCAGCCATTTCCTTACAGGAGACGGCTACACCTTC.